One sample yielded the 2 T cell receptor beta chains listed below, sequenced in a study of cytomegalovirus exposure and HLA in healthy donors. The study ran its PCR with 60 Vbeta and 13 Jbeta primers. The method was immunoSEQ multiplex PCR; TCRdb's version includes in-frame clones alone and lacks a portion of them. Recorded here are 100,000 to 150,000 clones; the top ten clones represent more than 1.5%. Sequencing input: PBMCs. The receptors originated from a woman in her thirties or forties in good health and CMV-seropositive.

The rearrangement links TRBV15 to TRBJ1-4; a weak D match, TRBD1 (5 bases). The CDR3 has 17 amino acids. Trimming took 4 bases from V and 1 from J, leaving 16 bases between them. The V gene's germline CDR1 is LNHNV and CDR2 YYDKDF (reference sequence). DNA of the CDR3: TGTGCCACCAGCACATACCACATCGGGGGAACTAATGAAAAACTGTTTTTT. Translation gives CATSTYHIGGTNEKLFF.

The chain uses TRBV5-1 and TRBJ2-1, with 8 nucleotides matching TRBD2. There are 15 residues in the CDR3. Trimming removed 0 bases from V and 4 bases from J; junction bases left unmatched: 3. CDR1 is SGHRS and CDR2 is YFSETQ in the germline V gene. The CDR3 DNA is TGCGCCAGCAGCTTGGTTAGCGGGATTTACAATGAGCAGTTCTTC. Amino acids: CASSLVSGIYNEQFF.